This TCR beta chain was recorded in a study of CD8 T cells in ankylosing spondylitis. Trimming stripped 2 bases from V and 3 bases from J, with 4 bases between. The CDR3 totals 11 residues. The germline CDR1 and CDR2 sequences are SQVTM and ANQGSEA. TCRdb reanalysed the 5' RACE reads using MiXCR and keeps one entry per CDR3 protein. This sample carries around 210,000 distinct CDR3 sequences, approximately 8.4% of them seen once, and the ten largest clones take roughly 4.9%. At least ten counts were recorded for this clonotype. The rearrangement links TRBV29-1 to TRBJ1-2; no clear D gene. The sample taken for sequencing was blood, either unsorted or a sorted T cell fraction (not recorded which). This TCR came from a female donor with ankylosing spondylitis or in good health (not recorded which). CDR3 loop: CSVEQHYGYTF. The CDR3 nucleotides are TGCAGCGTTGAACAGCACTATGGCTACACCTTC.